This T cell receptor (beta chain) was captured by sequencing in a study of identical twins. A universal primer site was incorporated via template switching, and the cDNA contained unique molecular identifiers. TCRdb reprocessed the 5' RACE reads via MiXCR and lists one record per CDR3 protein. Among 430,000 or so distinct CDR3 sequences listed, roughly 26% were seen once. The CDR3 has 14 residues. Trimming removed 0 bases at V and 5 bases at J, with 8 bases between. Germline CDR1 is SGHRS and CDR2 is YFSETQ. For this clonotype: Its target is unknown.

Study results and caveats: The abundant beta clonotypes from cord blood had fewer insertions, and memory repertoires had none of this.

This sample also belongs to another study, concerning T cells expressing NK-cell markers. That source notes: One of eight sequenced donors was HCMV-seronegative; the other seven were seropositive. In several donors, these clonotypes also led the CD3+CD56-NKG2C+ fraction.

Input material: CD4+ T cells sorted from blood. This TCR was recovered from a woman aged 18-29 years in good health. The chain carries TRBV5-1 and TRBJ2-2, with D uncertain. CDR3 region: CASSLEVKTGELFF. The CDR3 DNA follows: TGCGCCAGCAGCTTGGAGGTTAAAACCGGGGAGCTGTTTTTT. Filled out from reference TRBV5-1 and TRBJ2-2, the complete variable domain reads KAGVTQTPRYLIKTRGQQVTLSCSPISGHRSVSWYQQTPGQGLQFLFEYFSETQRNKGNFPGRFSGRQFSNSRSEMNVSTLELGDSALYLCASSLEVKTGELFFGEGSRLTVL.